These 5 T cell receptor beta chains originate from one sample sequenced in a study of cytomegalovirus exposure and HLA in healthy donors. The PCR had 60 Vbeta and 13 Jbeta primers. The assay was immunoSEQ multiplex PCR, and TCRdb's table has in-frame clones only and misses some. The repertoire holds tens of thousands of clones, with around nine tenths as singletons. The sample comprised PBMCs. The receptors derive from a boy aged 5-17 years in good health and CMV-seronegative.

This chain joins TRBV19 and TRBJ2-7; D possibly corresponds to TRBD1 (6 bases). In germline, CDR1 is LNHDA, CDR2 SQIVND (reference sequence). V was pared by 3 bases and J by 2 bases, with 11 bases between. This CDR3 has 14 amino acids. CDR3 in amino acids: CASSIKTGTYEQYF. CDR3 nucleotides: TGTGCCAGTAGTATTAAGACAGGAACCTACGAGCAGTACTTC.

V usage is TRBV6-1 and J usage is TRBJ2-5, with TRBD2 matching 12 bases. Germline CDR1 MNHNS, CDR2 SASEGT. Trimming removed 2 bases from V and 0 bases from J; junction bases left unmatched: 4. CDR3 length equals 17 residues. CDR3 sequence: CASSEWLAGGNQETQYF. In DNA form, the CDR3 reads TGTGCCAGCAGTGAATGGCTAGCGGGGGGGAACCAAGAGACCCAGTACTTC.

CDR3 residues: CASSQPGQGGDGYTF. The CDR3 DNA is TGCGCCAGCAGCCAACCCGGACAGGGCGGCGATGGCTACACCTTC. V usage is TRBV4-1 and J usage is TRBJ1-2; TRBD1 matches at 8 bases. CDR1 and CDR2 from the germline V gene are MGHRA and YSYEKL. Germline trimming cut 2 bases from V and 6 bases from J; bases unmatched to any gene: 8. The CDR3 length is 15 residues.

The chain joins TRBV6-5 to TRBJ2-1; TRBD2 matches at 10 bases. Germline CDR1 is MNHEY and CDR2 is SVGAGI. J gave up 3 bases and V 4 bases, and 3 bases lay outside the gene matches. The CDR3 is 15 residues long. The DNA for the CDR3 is TGTGCCAGCAGTTTTAGCGGGGGGCACTACAATGAGCAGTTCTTC. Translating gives CASSFSGGHYNEQFF.

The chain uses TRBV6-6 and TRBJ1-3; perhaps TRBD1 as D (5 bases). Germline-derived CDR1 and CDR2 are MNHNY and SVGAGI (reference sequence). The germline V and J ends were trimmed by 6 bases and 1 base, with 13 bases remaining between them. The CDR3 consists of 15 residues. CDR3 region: CASSLEGVSGNTIYF. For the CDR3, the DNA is TGTGCCAGCAGCCTCGAAGGGGTTTCTGGAAACACCATATATTTT.